This T cell receptor beta chain emerged from a study of control samples from healthy donors and cancer patients. Data came from immunoSEQ multiplex PCR; TCRdb stores just in-frame clones and leaves some out. The sample gives about 110,000 clones, 70% to 85% of which show up once; 6.5% is in the top ten. The CDR3 has 13 residues. CDR1 is LNHDA, CDR2 SQIVND, per germline (reference sequence). V lost 2 bases and J lost 6, with 10 bases in between. The chain is built from TRBV19 and TRBJ1-2; a weak D match, TRBD1 (5 bases). This TCR derives from a man aged 18-30 years in good health. Sequencing used blood. CDR3 sequence (DNA): TGTGCCAGTAGTATACAAGGGGAGGATGGCTACACCTTC. This translates into CASSIQGEDGYTF.